This TCR beta chain comes out of a study of vaccination and CD4 T cells after COVID-19. Study in general: Post-COVID draws followed diagnosis by a median 101 days (range 35 to 161). A CEFX pool, an HIV-1 Nef pool, or no peptide went to control cultures.

Treatment given: roughly 10-day PBMC culture with coronavirus spike peptide pools or control peptides (ViraFEST assay). Negative selection separated CD4+ T cells from roughly 10-day cultures. Researchers used the Oncomine TCR Beta short-read assay to sequence DNA from cultured CD4+ T cells. MiXCR was run by TCRdb on the PCR reads, yielding one entry per CDR3 protein. The sample comprises fewer than 9,500 distinct CDR3 sequences, over 45% of which are singletons, and 40% to 55% rests with the top ten. About this clonotype: Its antigen is currently unknown.

Study-level findings and limits: Convalescent patients had 304 of 307 vaccine-specific clones showing spike mono-reactivity.

Sample: CD4+ T cells from blood, cultured in vitro. This receptor was identified in a human donor who had recovered from COVID-19.

In DNA form, the CDR3 reads TGTGCCAGCAGCTTAAATTCCAGGGGATACGATACGCAGTATTTT. This gives the protein CASSLNSRGYDTQYF. This rearrangement joins TRBV11-2 to TRBJ2-3, with D perhaps matching TRBD1 (6 bases). Germline V gives CDR1 SGHAT, CDR2 FQNNGV. V was shortened by 2 bases and J by 6 bases, with 15 bases between the two germline ends. The CDR3 loop spans 15 amino acids.